The following is a T cell receptor (beta chain) sequence with its context. The data were taken from a study of blood T cell repertoires in COVID-19. At the level of the study: T cells, B-cell-depleted T cells, or PBMCs supplied cDNA or gDNA.

Trimming cost V 0 bases and J 14 bases, with 15 bases left between them. The CDR3 length is 14 residues. Germline V gene sequence: CDR1 SGHRS, CDR2 YFSETQ. Measured with immunoSEQ multiplex PCR; TCRdb has only the in-frame clones, and not every one. The profile shows over 150,000 clones, roughly 90% of them singletons. The sample consisted of peripheral blood. The chain joins TRBV5-1 to TRBJ1-6, with D perhaps matching TRBD1 (5 bases). The receptor was isolated from a man aged 18 to 30 with COVID-19, enrolled during active disease. CDR3 nucleotide sequence: TGCGCCAGCAGCTTGGGATGGGGGGTTCGGTCCCTCCACTTT. Its protein is CASSLGWGVRSLHF.